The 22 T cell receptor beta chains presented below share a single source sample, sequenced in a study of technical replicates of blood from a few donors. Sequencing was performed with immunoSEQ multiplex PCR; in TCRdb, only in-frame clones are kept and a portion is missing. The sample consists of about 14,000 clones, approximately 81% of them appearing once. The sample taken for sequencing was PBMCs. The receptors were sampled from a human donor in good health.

The CDR3 loop is CASSVDGSGTYEQYF. CDR3 coding DNA: TGTGCCAGCAGCGTAGATGGTAGCGGGACCTACGAGCAGTACTTC. The V gene is TRBV9, the J gene TRBJ2-7; 8 positions agree with TRBD2. V shed 0 bases, J shed 2 bases, and the junction held 4 bases outside the gene matches. CDR3 length equals 15 residues. CDR1 SGDLS and CDR2 YYNGEE come from the germline V gene.

CDR3 nucleotides: TGTGCCAGCCAGGGACATTCTGGGGCCAACGTCCTGACTTTC. Translation: CASQGHSGANVLTF. This chain joins TRBV6-1 and TRBJ2-6; maybe TRBD1 (6 bases). Per germline, CDR1 MNHNS and CDR2 SASEGT. Trimming left V 8 bases short and J 1 base short, with 9 bases between. The CDR3 runs to 14 residues.

The DNA of the CDR3 is TGTGCCATCACCCGCGATTCGAACACCGGGGAGCTGTTTTTT. Amino acid sequence: CAITRDSNTGELFF. The rearrangement joins TRBV10-3 to TRBJ2-2; D is uncertain. The CDR3 consists of 14 residues. V was trimmed by 7 bases and J by 0 bases, leaving 9 bases between them. CDR1 and CDR2 from the germline V gene are ENHRY and SYGVKD.

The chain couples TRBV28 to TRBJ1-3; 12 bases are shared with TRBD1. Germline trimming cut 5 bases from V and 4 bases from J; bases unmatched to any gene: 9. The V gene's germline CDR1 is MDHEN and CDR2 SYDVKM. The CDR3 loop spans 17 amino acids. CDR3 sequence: CASSPPGQGATGNTIYF. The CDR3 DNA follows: TGTGCCAGCAGTCCCCCGGGACAGGGGGCTACGGGAAACACCATATATTTT.

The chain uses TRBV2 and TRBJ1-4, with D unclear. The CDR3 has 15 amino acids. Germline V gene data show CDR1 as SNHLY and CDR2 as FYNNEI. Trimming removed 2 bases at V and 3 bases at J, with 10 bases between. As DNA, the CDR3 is TGTGCCAGCAGTGAATTTCGGGTTTCTAATGAAAAACTGTTTTTT. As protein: CASSEFRVSNEKLFF.

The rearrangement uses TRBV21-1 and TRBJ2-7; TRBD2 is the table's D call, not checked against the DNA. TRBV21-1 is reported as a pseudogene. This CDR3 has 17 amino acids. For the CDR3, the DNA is TGTGCCAGCAGCATCCCCTCACTAGCGGTTCCTAGGTACGAGCAGTACTTC. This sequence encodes CASSIPSLAVPRYEQYF.

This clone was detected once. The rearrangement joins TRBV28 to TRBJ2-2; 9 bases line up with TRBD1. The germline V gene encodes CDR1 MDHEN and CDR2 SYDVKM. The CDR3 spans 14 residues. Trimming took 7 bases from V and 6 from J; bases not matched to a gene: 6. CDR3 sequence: CASNDRGGAGELFF. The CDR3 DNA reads TGTGCCAGCAACGACAGGGGGGGAGCCGGGGAGCTGTTTTTT.

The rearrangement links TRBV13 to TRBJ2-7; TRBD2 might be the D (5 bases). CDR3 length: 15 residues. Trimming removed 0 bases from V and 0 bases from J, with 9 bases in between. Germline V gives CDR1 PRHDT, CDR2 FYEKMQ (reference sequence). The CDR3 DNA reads TGTGCCAGCAGCTTAGGCGGGGTTAGCTCCTACGAGCAGTACTTC. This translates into CASSLGGVSSYEQYF. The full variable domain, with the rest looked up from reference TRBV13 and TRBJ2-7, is AAGVIQSPRHLIKEKRETATLKCYPIPRHDTVYWYQQGPGQDPQFLISFYEKMQSDKGSIPDRFSAQQFSDYHSELNMSSLELGDSALYFCASSLGGVSSYEQYFGPGTRLTVT.

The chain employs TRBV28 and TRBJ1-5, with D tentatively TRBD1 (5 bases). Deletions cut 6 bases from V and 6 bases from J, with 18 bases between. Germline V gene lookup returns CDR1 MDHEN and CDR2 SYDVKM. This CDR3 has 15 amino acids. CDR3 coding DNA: TGTGCCAGCAGACCCGCCGGGGGGAGGGTTCAGCCCCAGCATTTT. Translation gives CASRPAGGRVQPQHF.

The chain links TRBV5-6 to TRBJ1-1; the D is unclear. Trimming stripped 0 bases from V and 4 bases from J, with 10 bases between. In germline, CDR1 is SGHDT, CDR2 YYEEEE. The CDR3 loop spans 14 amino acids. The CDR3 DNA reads TGTGCCAGCAGCTTGGGACGGGTGGGCACTGAAGCTTTCTTT. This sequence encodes CASSLGRVGTEAFF. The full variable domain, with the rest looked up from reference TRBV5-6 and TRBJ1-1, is DAGVTQSPTHLIKTRGQQVTLRCSPKSGHDTVSWYQQALGQGPQFIFQYYEEEERQRGNFPDRFSGHQFPNYSSELNVNALLLGDSALYLCASSLGRVGTEAFFGQGTRLTVV.

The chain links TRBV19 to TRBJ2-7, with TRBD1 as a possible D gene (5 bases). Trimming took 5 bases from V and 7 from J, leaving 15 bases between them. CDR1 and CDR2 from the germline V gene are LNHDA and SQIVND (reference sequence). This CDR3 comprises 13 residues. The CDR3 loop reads CASSRQGGQEQYF. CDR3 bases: TGTGCCAGTAGTCGGCAGGGTGGTCAGGAGCAGTACTTC.

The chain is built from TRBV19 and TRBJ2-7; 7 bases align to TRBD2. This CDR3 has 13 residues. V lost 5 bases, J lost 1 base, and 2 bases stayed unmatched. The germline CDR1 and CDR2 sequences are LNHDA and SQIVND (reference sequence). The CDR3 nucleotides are TGTGCCAGTAGTGGGAGGGATTCCTACGAGCAGTACTTC. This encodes CASSGRDSYEQYF.

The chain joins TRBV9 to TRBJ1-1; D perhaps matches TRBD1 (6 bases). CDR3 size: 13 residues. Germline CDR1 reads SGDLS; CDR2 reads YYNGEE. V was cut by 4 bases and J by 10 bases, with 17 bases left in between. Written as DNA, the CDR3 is TGTGCCAGCAGCAACGGCGGCAGGGGCGCAGCTTTCTTT. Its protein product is CASSNGGRGAAFF.

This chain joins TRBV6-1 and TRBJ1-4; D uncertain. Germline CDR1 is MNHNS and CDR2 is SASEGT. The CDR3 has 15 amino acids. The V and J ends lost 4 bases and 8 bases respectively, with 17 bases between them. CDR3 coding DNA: TGTGCCAGCAGTGTTCTGGGTGCAGAGGTGGAAAAACTGTTTTTT. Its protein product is CASSVLGAEVEKLFF.

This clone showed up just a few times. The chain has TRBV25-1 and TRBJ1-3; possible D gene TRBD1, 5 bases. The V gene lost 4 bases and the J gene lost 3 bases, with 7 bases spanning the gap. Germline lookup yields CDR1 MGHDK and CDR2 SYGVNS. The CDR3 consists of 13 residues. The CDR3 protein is CASSGTGGNTIYF. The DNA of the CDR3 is TGTGCCAGCAGTGGTACAGGTGGAAACACCATATATTTT. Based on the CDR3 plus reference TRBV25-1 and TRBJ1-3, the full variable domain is EADIYQTPRYLVIGTGKKITLECSQTMGHDKMYWYQQDPGMELHLIHYSYGVNSTEKGDLSSESTVSRIRTEHFPLTLESARPSHTSQYLCASSGTGGNTIYFGEGSWLTVV.

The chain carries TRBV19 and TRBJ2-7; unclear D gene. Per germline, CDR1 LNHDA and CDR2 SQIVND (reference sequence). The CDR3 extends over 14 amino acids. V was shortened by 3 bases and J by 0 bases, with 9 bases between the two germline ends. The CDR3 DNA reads TGTGCCAGTAGTATTCAACAGACCTCCTACGAGCAGTACTTC. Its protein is CASSIQQTSYEQYF.

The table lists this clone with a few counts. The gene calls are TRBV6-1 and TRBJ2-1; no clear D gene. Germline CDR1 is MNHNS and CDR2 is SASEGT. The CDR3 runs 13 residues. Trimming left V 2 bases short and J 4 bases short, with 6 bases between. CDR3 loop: CASSEPPYNEQFF. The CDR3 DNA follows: TGTGCCAGCAGTGAACCCCCTTACAATGAGCAGTTCTTC.

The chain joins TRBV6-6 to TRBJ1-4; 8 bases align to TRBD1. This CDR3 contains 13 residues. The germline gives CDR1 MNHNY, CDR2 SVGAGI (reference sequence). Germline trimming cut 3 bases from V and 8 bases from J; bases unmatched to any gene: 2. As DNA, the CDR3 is TGTGCCAGCAGTTATGGGACAGGAGAAAAACTGTTTTTT. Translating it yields CASSYGTGEKLFF.

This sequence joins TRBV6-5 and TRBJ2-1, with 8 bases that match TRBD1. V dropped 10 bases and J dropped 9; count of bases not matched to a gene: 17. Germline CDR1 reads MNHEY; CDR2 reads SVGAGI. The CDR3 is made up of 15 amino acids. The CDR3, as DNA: TGTGCCACCGGGACAGGAGAACTAGGGGGCGGTGAGCAGTTCTTC. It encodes CATGTGELGGGEQFF.

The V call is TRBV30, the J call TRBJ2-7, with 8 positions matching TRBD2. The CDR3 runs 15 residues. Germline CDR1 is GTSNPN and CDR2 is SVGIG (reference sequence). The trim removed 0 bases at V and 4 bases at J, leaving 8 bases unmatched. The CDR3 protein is CAWSVSQREMYEQYF. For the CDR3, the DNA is TGTGCCTGGAGTGTATCCCAGCGGGAGATGTACGAGCAGTACTTC.

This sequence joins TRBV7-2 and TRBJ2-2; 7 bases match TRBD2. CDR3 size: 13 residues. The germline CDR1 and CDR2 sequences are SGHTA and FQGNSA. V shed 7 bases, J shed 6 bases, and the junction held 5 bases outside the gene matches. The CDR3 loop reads CASIPLAAGELFF. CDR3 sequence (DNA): TGTGCCAGCATCCCCCTAGCGGCCGGGGAGCTGTTTTTT.

CDR3 sequence reads: CASSLNSYGYTF. Here the CDR3 DNA reads TGTGCCAGCAGTCTCAACAGCTATGGCTACACCTTC. The chain carries TRBV28 and TRBJ1-2, with D unresolved. V was shortened by 5 bases and J by 4 bases, with 8 bases between the two germline ends. CDR3 length equals 12 residues. The V gene's germline CDR1 is MDHEN and CDR2 SYDVKM.